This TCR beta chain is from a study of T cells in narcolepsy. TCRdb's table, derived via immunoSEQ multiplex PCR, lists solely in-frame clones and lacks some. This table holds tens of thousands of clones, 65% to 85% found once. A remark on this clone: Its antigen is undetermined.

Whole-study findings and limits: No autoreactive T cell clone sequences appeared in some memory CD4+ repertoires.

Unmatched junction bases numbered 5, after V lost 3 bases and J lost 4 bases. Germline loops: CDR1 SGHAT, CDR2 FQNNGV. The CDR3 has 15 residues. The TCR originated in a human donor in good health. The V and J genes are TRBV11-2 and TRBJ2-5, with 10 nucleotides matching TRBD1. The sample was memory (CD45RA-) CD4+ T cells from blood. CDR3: CASSLDRGSGETQYF. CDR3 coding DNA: TGTGCCAGCAGCTTGGACAGGGGGTCTGGAGAGACCCAGTACTTC.